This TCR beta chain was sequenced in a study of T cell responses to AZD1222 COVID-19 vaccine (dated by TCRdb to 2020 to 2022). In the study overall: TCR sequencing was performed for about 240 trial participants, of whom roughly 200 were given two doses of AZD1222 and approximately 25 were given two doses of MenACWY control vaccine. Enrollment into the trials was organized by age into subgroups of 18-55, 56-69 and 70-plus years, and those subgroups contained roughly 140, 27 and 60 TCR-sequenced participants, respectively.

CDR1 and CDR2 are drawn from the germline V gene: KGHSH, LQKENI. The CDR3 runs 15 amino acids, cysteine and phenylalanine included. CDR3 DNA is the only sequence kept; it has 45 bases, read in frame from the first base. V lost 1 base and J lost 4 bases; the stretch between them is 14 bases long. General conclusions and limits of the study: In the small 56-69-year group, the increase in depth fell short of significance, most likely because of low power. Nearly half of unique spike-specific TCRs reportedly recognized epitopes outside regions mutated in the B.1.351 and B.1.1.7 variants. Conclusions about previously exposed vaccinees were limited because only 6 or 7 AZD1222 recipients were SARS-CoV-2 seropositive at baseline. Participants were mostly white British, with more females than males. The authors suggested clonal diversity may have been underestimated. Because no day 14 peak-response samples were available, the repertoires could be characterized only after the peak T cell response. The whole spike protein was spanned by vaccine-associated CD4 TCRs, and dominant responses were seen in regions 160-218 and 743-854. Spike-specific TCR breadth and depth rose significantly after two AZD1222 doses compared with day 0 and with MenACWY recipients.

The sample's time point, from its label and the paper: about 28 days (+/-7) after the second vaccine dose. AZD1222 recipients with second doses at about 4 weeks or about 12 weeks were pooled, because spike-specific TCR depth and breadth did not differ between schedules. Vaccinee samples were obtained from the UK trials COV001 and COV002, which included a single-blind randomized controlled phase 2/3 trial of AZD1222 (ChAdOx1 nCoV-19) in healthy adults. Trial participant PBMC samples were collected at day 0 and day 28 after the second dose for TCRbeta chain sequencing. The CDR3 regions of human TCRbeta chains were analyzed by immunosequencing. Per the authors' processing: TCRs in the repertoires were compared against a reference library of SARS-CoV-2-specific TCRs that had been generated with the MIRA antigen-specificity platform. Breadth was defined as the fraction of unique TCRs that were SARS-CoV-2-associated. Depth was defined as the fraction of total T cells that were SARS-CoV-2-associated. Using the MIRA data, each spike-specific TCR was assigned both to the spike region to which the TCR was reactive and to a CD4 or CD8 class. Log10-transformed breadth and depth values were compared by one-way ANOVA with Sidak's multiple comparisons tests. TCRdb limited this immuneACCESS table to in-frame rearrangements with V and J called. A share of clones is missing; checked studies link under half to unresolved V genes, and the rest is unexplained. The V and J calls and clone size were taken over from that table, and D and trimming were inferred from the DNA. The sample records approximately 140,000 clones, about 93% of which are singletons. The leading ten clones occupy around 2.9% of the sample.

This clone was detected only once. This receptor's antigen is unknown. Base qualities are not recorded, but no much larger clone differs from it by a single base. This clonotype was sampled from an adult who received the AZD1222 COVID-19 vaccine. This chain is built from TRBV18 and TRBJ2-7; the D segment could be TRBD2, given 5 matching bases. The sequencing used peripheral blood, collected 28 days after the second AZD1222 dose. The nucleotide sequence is TGTGCCAGCTCACCACAGGCCTCTAGCCCTTACGAGCAGTACTTC. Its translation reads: CASSPQASSPYEQYF.